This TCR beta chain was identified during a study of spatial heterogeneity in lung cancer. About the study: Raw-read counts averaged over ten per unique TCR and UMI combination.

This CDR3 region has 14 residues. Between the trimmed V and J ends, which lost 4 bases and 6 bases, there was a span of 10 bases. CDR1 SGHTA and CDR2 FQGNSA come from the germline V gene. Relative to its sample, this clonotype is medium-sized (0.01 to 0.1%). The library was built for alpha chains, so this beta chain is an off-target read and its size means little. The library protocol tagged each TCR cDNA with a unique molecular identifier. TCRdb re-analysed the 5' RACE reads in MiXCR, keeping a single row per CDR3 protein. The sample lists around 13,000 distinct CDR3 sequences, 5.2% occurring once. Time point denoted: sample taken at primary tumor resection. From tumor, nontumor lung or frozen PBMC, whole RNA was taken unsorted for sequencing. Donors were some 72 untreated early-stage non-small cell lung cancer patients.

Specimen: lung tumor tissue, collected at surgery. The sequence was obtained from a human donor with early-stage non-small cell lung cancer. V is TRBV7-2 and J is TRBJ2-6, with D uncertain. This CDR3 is CASSSPSKANVLTF. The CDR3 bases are TGTGCCAGCAGCTCCCCCTCGAAGGCCAACGTCCTGACTTTC. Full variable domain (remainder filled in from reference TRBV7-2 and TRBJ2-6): GAGVSQSPSNKVTEKGKDVELRCDPISGHTALYWYRQSLGQGLEFLIYFQGNSAPDKSGLPSDRFSAERTGGSVSTLTIQRTQQEDSAVYLCASSSPSKANVLTFGAGSRLTVL.